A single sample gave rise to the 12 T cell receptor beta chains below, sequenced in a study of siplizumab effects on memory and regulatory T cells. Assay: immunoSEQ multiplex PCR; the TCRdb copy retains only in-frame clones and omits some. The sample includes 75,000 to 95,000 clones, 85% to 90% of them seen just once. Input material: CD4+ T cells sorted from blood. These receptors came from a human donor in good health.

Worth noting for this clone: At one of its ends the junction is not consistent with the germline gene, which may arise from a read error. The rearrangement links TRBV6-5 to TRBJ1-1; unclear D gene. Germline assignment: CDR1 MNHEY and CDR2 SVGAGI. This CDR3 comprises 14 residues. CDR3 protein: CASSYRTLNNEAFF. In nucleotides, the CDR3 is TGTGCCAGCAGTTATCGAACACTGAACAATGAAGCTTTCTTT.

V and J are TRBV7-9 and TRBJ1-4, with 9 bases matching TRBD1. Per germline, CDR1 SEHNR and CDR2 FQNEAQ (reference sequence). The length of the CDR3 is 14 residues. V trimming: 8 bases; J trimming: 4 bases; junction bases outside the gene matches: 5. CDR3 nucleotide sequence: TGTGCCAGCGGCGGGACAGGGCTTAATGAAAAACTGTTTTTT. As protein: CASGGTGLNEKLFF.

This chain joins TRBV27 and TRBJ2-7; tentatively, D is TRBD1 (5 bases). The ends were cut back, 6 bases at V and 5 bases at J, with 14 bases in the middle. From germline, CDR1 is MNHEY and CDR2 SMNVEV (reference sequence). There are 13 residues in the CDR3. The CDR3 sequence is CASRFRAPNEQYF. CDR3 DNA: TGTGCCAGCAGGTTCAGGGCTCCAAACGAGCAGTACTTC.

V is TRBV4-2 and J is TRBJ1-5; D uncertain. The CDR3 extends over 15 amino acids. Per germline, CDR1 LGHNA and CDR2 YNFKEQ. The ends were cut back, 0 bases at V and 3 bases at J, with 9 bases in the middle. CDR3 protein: CASSQDLRFNQPQHF. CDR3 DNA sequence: TGTGCCAGCAGCCAAGATCTCAGGTTCAATCAGCCCCAGCATTTT.

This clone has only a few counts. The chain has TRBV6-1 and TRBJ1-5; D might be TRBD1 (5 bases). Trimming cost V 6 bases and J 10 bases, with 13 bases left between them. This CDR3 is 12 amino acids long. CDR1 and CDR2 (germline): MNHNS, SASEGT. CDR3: CASRQASGPQHF. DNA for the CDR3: TGTGCCAGCAGACAGGCCAGTGGCCCCCAGCATTTT.

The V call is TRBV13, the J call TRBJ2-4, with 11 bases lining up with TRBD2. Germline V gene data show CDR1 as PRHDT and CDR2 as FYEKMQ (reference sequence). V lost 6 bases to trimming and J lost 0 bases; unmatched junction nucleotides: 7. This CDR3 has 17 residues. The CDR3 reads CASRRGLADLAKNIQYF. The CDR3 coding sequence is TGTGCCAGCAGGAGGGGACTAGCGGATCTAGCCAAAAACATTCAGTACTTC.

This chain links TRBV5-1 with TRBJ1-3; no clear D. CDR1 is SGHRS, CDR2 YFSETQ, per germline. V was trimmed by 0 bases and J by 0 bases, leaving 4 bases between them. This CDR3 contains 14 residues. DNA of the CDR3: TGCGCCAGCAGCTTGGTGGGCTCTGGAAACACCATATATTTT. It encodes CASSLVGSGNTIYF.

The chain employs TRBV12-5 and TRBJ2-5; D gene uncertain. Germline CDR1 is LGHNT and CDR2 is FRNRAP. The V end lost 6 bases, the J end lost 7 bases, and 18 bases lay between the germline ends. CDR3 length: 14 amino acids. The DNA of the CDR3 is TGTGCTAGTGGGGACCCAAAGGGCGTTTTGACCCAGTACTTC. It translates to CASGDPKGVLTQYF. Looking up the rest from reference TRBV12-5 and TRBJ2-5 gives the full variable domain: DARVTQTPRHKVTEMGQEVTMRCQPILGHNTVFWYRQTMMQGLELLAYFRNRAPLDDSGMPKDRFSAEMPDATLATLKIQPSEPRDSAVYFCASGDPKGVLTQYFGPGTRLLVL.

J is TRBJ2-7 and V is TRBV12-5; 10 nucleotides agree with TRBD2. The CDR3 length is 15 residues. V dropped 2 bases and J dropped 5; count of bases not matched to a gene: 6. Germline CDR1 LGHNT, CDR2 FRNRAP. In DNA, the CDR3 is TGTGCTAGTGGTTTGTCTACTAGCGGGAATAACGAGCAGTACTTC. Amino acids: CASGLSTSGNNEQYF.

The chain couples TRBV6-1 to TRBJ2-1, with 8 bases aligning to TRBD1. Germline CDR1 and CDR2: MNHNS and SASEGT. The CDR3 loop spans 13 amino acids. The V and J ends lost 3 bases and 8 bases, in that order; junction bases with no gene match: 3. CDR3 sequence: CASSDPGGYEQFF. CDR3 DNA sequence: TGTGCCAGCAGTGACCCAGGGGGCTATGAGCAGTTCTTC.

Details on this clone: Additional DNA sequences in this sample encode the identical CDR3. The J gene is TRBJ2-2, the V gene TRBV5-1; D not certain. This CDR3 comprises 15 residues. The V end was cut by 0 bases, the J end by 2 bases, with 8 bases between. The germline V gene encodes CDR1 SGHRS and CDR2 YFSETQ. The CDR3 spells CASSLGTFNTGELFF. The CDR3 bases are TGCGCCAGCAGCTTGGGAACTTTCAACACCGGGGAGCTGTTTTTT.

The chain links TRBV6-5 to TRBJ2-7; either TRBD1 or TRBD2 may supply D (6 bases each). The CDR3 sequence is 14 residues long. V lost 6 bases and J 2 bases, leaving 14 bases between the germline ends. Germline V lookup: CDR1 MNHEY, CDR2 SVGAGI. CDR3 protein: CASRRLGGTYEQYF. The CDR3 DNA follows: TGTGCCAGCAGGAGACTGGGGGGCACCTACGAGCAGTACTTC.